Presented here are 30 T cell receptor beta chains from one specimen sequenced in a study of beta chain features in type 1 diabetes. Findings of the study overall: Within each of all four CD4+ subsets, Type 1 diabetes patients had TCRB CDR3s that were moderately but significantly shorter.

All of the isolated RNA was reverse transcribed, so expressed TCRB transcripts were sequenced. Here immunoSEQ multiplex PCR was the method, and the copy in TCRdb shows in-frame clones only, minus some. The repertoire holds 600,000 to 700,000 clones, with around an eighth as singletons. No antigen has been assigned to these receptors. Sequenced material: naive CD4+ T cells from blood. The receptor set was obtained from a man aged 30 to 39 with type 1 diabetes.

The J gene is TRBJ1-1, the V gene TRBV7-6; D unresolved. This CDR3 spans 13 amino acids. The V gene lost 2 bases and the J gene lost 2 bases, with 6 bases spanning the gap. In germline, CDR1 is SGHVS, CDR2 FNYEAQ. The CDR3 DNA follows: TGTGCCAGCAGCTTACAGGCTAACACTGAAGCTTTCTTT. As protein: CASSLQANTEAFF.

This clone was counted only a few times. V and J are TRBV5-4 and TRBJ2-7, with D perhaps given as TRBD1 or TRBD2 (5 bases each). CDR1 is SGHNT, CDR2 YYREEE, per germline (reference sequence). Trimming removed 4 bases from V and 0 bases from J, with 11 bases in between. The CDR3 consists of 14 residues. The CDR3, as DNA: TGTGCCAGCAGCACTCGGGACGGCTCCTACGAGCAGTACTTC. This sequence encodes CASSTRDGSYEQYF.

This clone was seen only a few times. The chain joins TRBV13 to TRBJ1-5; 8 bases are shared with TRBD1. The length of the CDR3 is 18 residues. CDR1 and CDR2 from the germline V gene are PRHDT and FYEKMQ (reference sequence). Trimming cost V 0 bases and J 3 bases; bases outside gene matches: 10. Here the CDR3 reads CASSLGGHNRGANQPQHF. CDR3 nucleotides: TGTGCCAGCAGCTTAGGTGGCCACAACAGGGGGGCCAATCAGCCCCAGCATTTT. The full variable domain, rest sourced from reference TRBV13 and TRBJ1-5, is AAGVIQSPRHLIKEKRETATLKCYPIPRHDTVYWYQQGPGQDPQFLISFYEKMQSDKGSIPDRFSAQQFSDYHSELNMSSLELGDSALYFCASSLGGHNRGANQPQHFGDGTRLSIL.

This clone has just a few counts. This sample includes further DNA sequences coding for the same CDR3. This sequence joins TRBV9 and TRBJ2-3; D gene unclear. The germline V gene encodes CDR1 SGDLS and CDR2 YYNGEE. Trimming stripped 0 bases from V and 2 bases from J, with 7 bases between. This CDR3 spans 14 amino acids. CDR3 region: CASSVGLNTDTQYF. The CDR3 bases are TGTGCCAGCAGCGTAGGGCTAAACACAGATACGCAGTATTTT.

This clone was seen more than once but under ten times. V is TRBV4-2 and J is TRBJ2-4; D is possibly TRBD2 (5 bases). CDR1 LGHNA and CDR2 YNFKEQ come from the germline V gene. V dropped 0 bases and J dropped 1 base, with 13 bases sitting between them. This CDR3 has 17 residues. The CDR3 loop is CASSQDLMRGAKNIQYF. DNA of the CDR3: TGTGCCAGCAGCCAAGATTTAATGCGAGGGGCCAAAAACATTCAGTACTTC.

This clone showed up just a few times. DNA of the CDR3: TGTGCCAGCAGCCGCGGGTCTGAAAAACTGTTTTTT. Encoded protein: CASSRGSEKLFF. The V gene is TRBV7-9, the J gene TRBJ1-4, with D unresolved. This CDR3 spans 12 amino acids. V lost 5 bases to trimming and J lost 7 bases, with 8 bases between them. Germline V gene lookup returns CDR1 SEHNR and CDR2 FQNEAQ (reference sequence).

Written as DNA, the CDR3 is TGCAGCGTTGGAAACAAACGGGCTGGGGCCAACGTCCTGACTTTC. Protein sequence: CSVGNKRAGANVLTF. This chain connects TRBV29-1 to TRBJ2-6; the D is unclear. Looked up from germline, CDR1 is SQVTM and CDR2 is ANQGSEA. The CDR3 is 15 residues long. Trimming left V 4 bases short and J 2 bases short, with 12 bases between.

This chain joins TRBV5-1 and TRBJ2-7; no clear D. The V gene's germline CDR1 is SGHRS and CDR2 YFSETQ. The CDR3 contains 14 residues. V was pared by 0 bases and J by 7 bases, with 14 bases between. The CDR3 DNA follows: TGCGCCAGCAGCTTGGGGCAGGTGCTACGGGAGCAGTACTTC. Encoded protein: CASSLGQVLREQYF.

J is TRBJ2-3 and V is TRBV29-1, with a tentative D call TRBD1 (5 bases). Germline lookup yields CDR1 SQVTM and CDR2 ANQGSEA. The CDR3 extends over 13 amino acids. Trimming pared 2 bases from V and 4 bases from J, leaving 10 bases between. CDR3 sequence (DNA): TGCAGCGTTGAAAGCGCAGGGCCAGATACGCAGTATTTT. Protein product: CSVESAGPDTQYF.

The gene calls are TRBV4-3 and TRBJ2-3; TRBD1 aligns across 9 bases. After removal of 0 bases from V and 4 bases from J, the junction contained 2 bases not matched to a gene. CDR3 length: 15 residues. Germline CDR1 LGHNA, CDR2 YSLEER. The CDR3 loop is CASSQERQGADTQYF. The CDR3 coding sequence is TGCGCCAGCAGCCAAGAGAGACAGGGGGCAGATACGCAGTATTTT.

In this sample, this clone turned up a few times. This chain links TRBV10-3 with TRBJ1-3; D gene ambiguous. V gave up 2 bases and J gave up 4 bases, with 12 bases separating them. The CDR3 runs to 15 residues. Germline assignment: CDR1 ENHRY and CDR2 SYGVKD. CDR3 sequence reads: CAISETYSSGNTIYF. Written as DNA, the CDR3 is TGTGCCATCAGTGAGACCTACAGCTCCGGAAACACCATATATTTT.

The rearrangement links TRBV4-3 to TRBJ2-1; 9 bases line up with TRBD1. The CDR3 has 15 residues. The germline CDR1 and CDR2 sequences are LGHNA and YSLEER. The V and J ends lost 3 bases and 5 bases, in that order; junction bases with no gene match: 5. DNA of the CDR3: TGCGCCAGCAGCCACTCGGGACAGGGACACAATGAGCAGTTCTTC. Amino acids: CASSHSGQGHNEQFF.

For this clone: Other nucleotide sequences from this sample produce the same CDR3. The rearrangement links TRBV6-5 to TRBJ2-7; TRBD1 matches 7 bases. The CDR3 totals 12 residues. Germline CDR1 is MNHEY and CDR2 is SVGAGI. J gave up 1 base and V 9 bases, and 3 bases lay outside the gene matches. The CDR3 region has the DNA TGTGCCAGTTCAGGGGGTTCCTACGAGCAGTACTTC. It codes for CASSGGSYEQYF.

V and J are TRBV15 and TRBJ1-1, with 7 bases lining up with TRBD1. The CDR3 runs 15 residues. Germline CDR1 reads LNHNV; CDR2 reads YYDKDF (reference sequence). The junction had 7 bases not matched to a gene; V was cut back by 4 bases and J by 2 bases. In DNA, the CDR3 is TGTGCCACCAGCACCTGGACAGGCCCTAACACTGAAGCTTTCTTT. Amino acids: CATSTWTGPNTEAFF. Supplemented by reference TRBV15 and TRBJ1-1, the full variable domain reads DAMVIQNPRYQVTQFGKPVTLSCSQTLNHNVMYWYQQKSSQAPKLLFHYYDKDFNNEADTPDNFQSRRPNTSFCFLDIRSPGLGDTAMYLCATSTWTGPNTEAFFGQGTRLTVV.

This chain joins TRBV6-1 and TRBJ2-7, with D perhaps TRBD1 or TRBD2 (5 bases each). Looked up from germline, CDR1 is MNHNS and CDR2 is SASEGT. V lost 2 bases and J lost 4, with 12 bases in between. CDR3 length: 14 residues. DNA of the CDR3: TGTGCCAGCAGTGAACGCGGAGAGGGGTACGAGCAGTACTTC. Its protein product is CASSERGEGYEQYF.

This clone occurred a few times. This chain's CDR3 is CASSFKGTDTQYF. In nucleotides, the CDR3 is TGTGCCAGCAGCTTTAAGGGAACAGATACGCAGTATTTT. V usage is TRBV7-3 and J usage is TRBJ2-3; no firm D call. There are 13 residues in the CDR3. Between the trimmed V and J ends, which lost 3 bases and 3 bases, there was a span of 7 bases. Germline-derived CDR1 and CDR2 are SGHTA and FQGTGA.

The rearrangement uses TRBV4-2 and TRBJ2-2; TRBD2 aligns across 10 bases. The CDR3 length is 18 residues. The V segment lost 1 base and the J segment 1 base; nucleotides outside the gene matches: 6. Germline V gene lookup returns CDR1 LGHNA and CDR2 YNFKEQ. CDR3 sequence (DNA): TGTGCCAGCAGCCAAGGGGCTAGCGGGGGAATGAACACCGGGGAGCTGTTTTTT. This gives the protein CASSQGASGGMNTGELFF.

The rearrangement uses TRBV28 and TRBJ1-1; unclear D gene. Germline V CDR1 and CDR2: MDHEN, SYDVKM. With 7 bases removed from V and 4 bases from J, the gap between germline ends came to 7 bases. This CDR3 contains 11 residues. This chain's CDR3 is CASILGTEAFF. CDR3 DNA sequence: TGTGCCAGCATCCTTGGCACTGAAGCTTTCTTT.

The table lists this clone with many counts. This chain connects TRBV13 to TRBJ2-3, with TRBD2 as a possible D gene (6 bases). V was pared by 4 bases and J by 1 base, with 6 bases between. Germline-derived CDR1 and CDR2 are PRHDT and FYEKMQ (reference sequence). The CDR3 extends over 13 amino acids. In DNA form, the CDR3 reads TGTGCCAGCAGCTCGGGGGGCACAGATACGCAGTATTTT. The encoded protein is CASSSGGTDTQYF.

In this sample, this clone turned up a few times. V gene TRBV5-1 combines with J gene TRBJ2-1; TRBD1 agrees at 11 bases. Trimming at V came to 4 bases and at J to 8 bases, leaving 5 bases not matched to a gene. Germline V gene data show CDR1 as SGHRS and CDR2 as YFSETQ. The CDR3 has 14 amino acids. CDR3: CASSTGQGAYEQFF. The CDR3 bases are TGCGCCAGCAGCACCGGACAGGGGGCGTATGAGCAGTTCTTC.

This clone has more than one count but fewer than ten. The rearrangement joins TRBV19 to TRBJ2-5; TRBD1 might be the D (8 bases). Germline CDR1 reads LNHDA; CDR2 reads SQIVND (reference sequence). V lost 6 bases, J lost 1 base, and 15 bases lay in between. This CDR3 comprises 15 residues. The CDR3 loop reads CASSPSGTGQETQYF. For the CDR3, the DNA is TGTGCCAGTAGCCCAAGCGGGACAGGCCAAGAGACCCAGTACTTC.

This chain joins TRBV18 and TRBJ1-1, with 11 bases fitting TRBD1. The CDR3 is 14 amino acids. The ends lost 4 bases at V and 7 bases at J; junction bases unmatched: 5. Germline V gene sequence: CDR1 KGHSH, CDR2 LQKENI. DNA for the CDR3: TGTGCCAGCTCACGTCAGGGACAGGGGGATGAAGCTTTCTTT. Translating it yields CASSRQGQGDEAFF.

J is TRBJ1-2 and V is TRBV25-1; no clear D. The V gene's germline CDR1 is MGHDK and CDR2 SYGVNS. Between the trimmed V and J ends, which lost 1 base and 4 bases, there was a span of 7 bases. The CDR3 covers 13 residues. The CDR3 DNA reads as TGTGCCAGCAGTGAATTCGACTTCTATGGCTACACCTTC. It yields the protein CASSEFDFYGYTF.

Note on this clone: Within the sample, other DNA sequences also encode this same CDR3. The chain combines TRBV5-1 with TRBJ1-4, with D uncertain. This CDR3 comprises 15 residues. V was pared by 4 bases and J by 0 bases, with 10 bases between. The germline V gene has CDR1 SGHRS and CDR2 YFSETQ. The CDR3 is CASSPDISTNEKLFF. The CDR3 coding sequence is TGCGCCAGCAGCCCAGACATCTCAACTAATGAAAAACTGTTTTTT.

This rearrangement joins TRBV29-1 to TRBJ1-1; possible D gene TRBD1, 5 bases. Germline-derived CDR1 and CDR2 are SQVTM and ANQGSEA. The V and J ends lost 3 bases and 8 bases respectively, with 16 bases between them. The CDR3 has 13 residues. DNA for the CDR3: TGCAGCGTTGATCGGCAGGGAAGGAGAGAAGCTTTCTTT. It translates to CSVDRQGRREAFF.

This rearrangement joins TRBV4-3 to TRBJ1-2, with D possibly being TRBD1 (6 bases). This CDR3 spans 16 amino acids. CDR1 is LGHNA, CDR2 YSLEER, per germline. V was clipped by 0 bases and J by 4 bases, with 15 bases between them. The chain's CDR3 is CASSQDRTGASYGYTF. For the CDR3, the DNA is TGCGCCAGCAGCCAAGATCGGACGGGGGCCTCCTATGGCTACACCTTC.

J is TRBJ2-2 and V is TRBV29-1; D tentatively fits TRBD1 or TRBD2 (6 bases each). The germline V and J ends were trimmed by 4 bases and 6 bases, with 18 bases remaining between them. Germline assignment: CDR1 SQVTM and CDR2 ANQGSEA. The length of the CDR3 is 15 residues. The DNA of the CDR3 is TGCAGCGTTGTAAGGTCCGGGGGCATTGCCGGGGAGCTGTTTTTT. Its translation is CSVVRSGGIAGELFF.

V gene TRBV5-6 combines with J gene TRBJ1-2; no firm D call. The V end was cut by 4 bases, the J end by 4 bases, with 11 bases between. The germline CDR1 and CDR2 sequences are SGHDT and YYEEEE. This CDR3 spans 13 amino acids. The CDR3 DNA reads TGTGCCAGCAGCCCCAGTAGGTTCTATGGCTACACCTTC. Translation: CASSPSRFYGYTF.

The rearrangement links TRBV4-3 to TRBJ1-1; D perhaps matches TRBD1 (6 bases). The CDR3 sequence is 14 residues long. The germline gives CDR1 LGHNA, CDR2 YSLEER. Deletions cut 1 base from V and 1 base from J, with 7 bases between. The CDR3 sequence is CASSQAGQNTEAFF. CDR3 nucleotides: TGCGCCAGCAGCCAAGCGGGACAGAACACTGAAGCTTTCTTT.

This clone was seen more than once but under ten times. The rearrangement uses TRBV7-9 and TRBJ2-2; D not resolved. V lost 4 bases and J 2 bases, leaving 8 bases between the germline ends. Germline V gene sequence: CDR1 SEHNR, CDR2 FQNEAQ (reference sequence). The CDR3 is 14 residues long. CDR3 region: CASSSTTNTGELFF. In DNA form, the CDR3 reads TGTGCCAGCAGCTCCACGACAAACACCGGGGAGCTGTTTTTT.